Sequencing of this T cell receptor (beta chain) was carried out in a study of blood T cell repertoires in COVID-19. The length of the CDR3 is 14 residues. Germline trimming cut 10 bases from V and 5 bases from J; bases unmatched to any gene: 5. Per the germline V gene, CDR1 is ENHRY and CDR2 is SYGVKD. Only in-frame clones appear in the TCRdb table, and some are missing; sequencing was by immunoSEQ multiplex PCR. The sample records about 120,000 clones, approximately 80% being singletons. The chain couples TRBV10-3 to TRBJ2-3, with 14 bases lining up with TRBD2. This sequence originates from a human donor in a cohort sampled during active COVID-19. The sequencing input was peripheral blood. CDR3 protein: CATQGTSGGDTQYF. The CDR3 DNA reads TGTGCCACTCAAGGGACTAGCGGGGGAGATACGCAGTATTTT.